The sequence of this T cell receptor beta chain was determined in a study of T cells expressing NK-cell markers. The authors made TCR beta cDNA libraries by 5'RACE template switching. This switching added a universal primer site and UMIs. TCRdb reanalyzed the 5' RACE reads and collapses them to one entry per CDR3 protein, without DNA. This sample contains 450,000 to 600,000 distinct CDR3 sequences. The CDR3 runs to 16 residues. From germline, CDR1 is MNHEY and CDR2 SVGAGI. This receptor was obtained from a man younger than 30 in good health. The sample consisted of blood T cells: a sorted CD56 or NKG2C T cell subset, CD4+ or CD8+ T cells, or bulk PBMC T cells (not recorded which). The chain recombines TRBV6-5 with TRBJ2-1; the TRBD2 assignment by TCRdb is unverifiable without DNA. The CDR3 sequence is CASSYSPAAPYNEQFF.